The next 16 T cell receptor beta chains were all read from a single sample in a study of T cell responses to AZD1222 COVID-19 vaccine. Libraries were prepared by immunoSEQ multiplex PCR; TCRdb keeps only in-frame clonotypes and omits some of them. The sample includes 90,000 to 120,000 clones, over 80% of them seen just once. This specimen was peripheral blood, taken 28 days after the second AZD1222 dose. The receptors were sampled from an adult who received the AZD1222 COVID-19 vaccine.

The chain has TRBV7-9 and TRBJ1-1; 10 bases agree with TRBD1. Germline CDR1 and CDR2: SEHNR and FQNEAQ (reference sequence). With 5 bases clipped from V and 1 base from J, the junction kept 7 bases outside the gene matches. The CDR3 consists of 16 residues. CDR3 residues: CASSPGQGGTNTEAFF. The CDR3 DNA is TGTGCCAGCAGCCCCGGACAGGGGGGGACGAACACTGAAGCTTTCTTT.

The chain links TRBV3-1 (or the pseudogene TRBV3-2) to TRBJ1-2; TRBD1 matches 7 bases. With 2 bases clipped from V and 4 bases from J, the junction kept 1 base outside the gene matches. CDR3 size: 13 residues. CDR1 and CDR2 (germline): LGHDT, YNNKEL (reference sequence). CDR3 region: CASSQRTGYGYTF. The DNA of the CDR3 is TGTGCCAGCAGCCAACGGACAGGCTATGGCTACACCTTC.

J is TRBJ1-4 and V is TRBV19; the D is unclear. Germline V gives CDR1 LNHDA, CDR2 SQIVND (reference sequence). CDR3 length equals 14 residues. Trimming stripped 3 bases from V and 5 bases from J, with 10 bases between. The CDR3 coding sequence is TGTGCCAGTAGTATGGCCCACTTAAATGAAAAACTGTTTTTT. It is translated as CASSMAHLNEKLFF. Combining the CDR3 with reference TRBV19 and TRBJ1-4 gives the whole variable domain DGGITQSPKYLFRKEGQNVTLSCEQNLNHDAMYWYRQDPGQGLRLIYYSQIVNDFQKGDIAEGYSVSREKKESFPLTVTSAQKNPTAFYLCASSMAHLNEKLFFGSGTQLSVL.

The gene calls are TRBV4-3 and TRBJ2-7; TRBD1 matches 10 bases. Looked up from germline, CDR1 is LGHNA and CDR2 is YSLEER. Germline trimming cut 3 bases from V and 4 bases from J; bases unmatched to any gene: 6. CDR3 length: 15 amino acids. The CDR3 loop reads CASSQIGTGDYEQYF. In DNA form, the CDR3 reads TGCGCCAGCAGCCAGATCGGGACAGGGGATTACGAGCAGTACTTC.

The chain uses TRBV4-2 and TRBJ1-5; a possible D gene is TRBD1 (6 bases). This CDR3 comprises 14 residues. The germline V gene encodes CDR1 LGHNA and CDR2 YNFKEQ. With 4 bases removed from V and 3 bases from J, the gap between germline ends came to 10 bases. CDR3 sequence: CASSPGQNNQPQHF. The CDR3 bases are TGTGCCAGCAGCCCCGGACAGAACAATCAGCCCCAGCATTTT.

This clone occurred once. This sequence joins TRBV30 and TRBJ2-1; the D gene is possibly TRBD2 (5 bases). The CDR3 has 13 residues. The V and J ends lost 2 bases and 6 bases respectively, with 11 bases between them. CDR1 is GTSNPN and CDR2 is SVGIG in the germline V gene (reference sequence). DNA of the CDR3: TGTGCCTGGAGTTACCCTAGCCCCAATGAGCAGTTCTTC. It translates to CAWSYPSPNEQFF.

V is TRBV6-5 and J is TRBJ2-3; the match to TRBD1 covers 11 bases. The J segment lost 4 bases and the V segment lost 6 bases, leaving 6 bases of the junction unmatched. Germline CDR1 and CDR2: MNHEY and SVGAGI. The CDR3 is 15 residues long. This chain's CDR3 is CASSGQGAFADTQYF. The CDR3 bases are TGTGCCAGCAGCGGACAGGGGGCGTTCGCAGATACGCAGTATTTT.

The rearrangement joins TRBV2 to TRBJ2-1; the D call may be TRBD1 or TRBD2 (5 bases each). V dropped 4 bases and J dropped 7 bases, with 5 bases sitting between them. Germline loops: CDR1 SNHLY, CDR2 FYNNEI. The CDR3 runs 11 residues. CDR3 protein: CASSGGNEQFF. The CDR3 DNA is TGTGCCAGCAGTGGGGGGAATGAGCAGTTCTTC.

This rearrangement joins TRBV6-4 to TRBJ1-5, with 9 bases matching TRBD1. CDR3 size: 17 residues. Germline CDR1 reads MRHNA; CDR2 reads SNTAGT. V dropped 11 bases and J dropped 2; count of bases not matched to a gene: 16. The CDR3 spells CARLRDRDPLGNQPQHF. The DNA of the CDR3 is TGTGCCCGACTTCGGGACAGGGATCCCCTAGGCAATCAGCCCCAGCATTTT.

The rearrangement uses TRBV9 and TRBJ2-7; 8 bases are shared with TRBD1. CDR3 length equals 16 residues. CDR1 is SGDLS and CDR2 is YYNGEE in the germline V gene. The trim removed 0 bases at V and 5 bases at J, leaving 10 bases unmatched. The CDR3 nucleotides read TGTGCCAGCAGCGTAGATTCAGGACAGGGCTTCCACGAGCAGTACTTC. Translated: CASSVDSGQGFHEQYF. Together with reference TRBV9 and TRBJ2-7, the CDR3 gives the full variable domain: DSGVTQTPKHLITATGQRVTLRCSPRSGDLSVYWYQQSLDQGLQFLIQYYNGEERAKGNILERFSAQQFPDLHSELNLSSLELGDSALYFCASSVDSGQGFHEQYFGPGTRLTVT.

The gene calls are TRBV30 and TRBJ2-1, with 14 bases matching TRBD2. The ends lost 5 bases at V and 11 bases at J; junction bases unmatched: 14. Germline assignment: CDR1 GTSNPN and CDR2 SVGIG (reference sequence). The CDR3 is 16 residues long. The CDR3 loop reads CAWSKGLAGAGLKQFF. CDR3 DNA: TGTGCCTGGTCTAAGGGACTAGCGGGAGCGGGGCTAAAGCAGTTCTTC.

V and J are TRBV28 and TRBJ2-7; maybe TRBD1 (6 bases). The V end was cut by 3 bases, the J end by 7 bases, with 10 bases between. Germline loops: CDR1 MDHEN, CDR2 SYDVKM. This CDR3 comprises 12 residues. CDR3 bases: TGTGCCAGCAGTTTGGACAGTGGTGAGCAGTACTTC. It encodes CASSLDSGEQYF.

This clone has just one count. This sequence joins TRBV29-1 and TRBJ2-3; D ambiguous. Trimming left V 2 bases short and J 4 bases short, with 10 bases between. The CDR3 consists of 13 residues. Per the germline V gene, CDR1 is SQVTM and CDR2 is ANQGSEA. The CDR3, as DNA: TGCAGCGTTGAACCCACAGAACCAGATACGCAGTATTTT. Amino acid sequence: CSVEPTEPDTQYF.

This chain links TRBV19 with TRBJ1-2, with D possibly matching TRBD1 (5 bases). The V gene's germline CDR1 is LNHDA and CDR2 SQIVND (reference sequence). The CDR3 extends over 14 amino acids. Deletions cut 5 bases from V and 8 bases from J, with 18 bases between. The CDR3 DNA reads TGTGCCAGTAGTGCCCGACTTTGGGGGGACGGCTACACCTTC. It yields the protein CASSARLWGDGYTF.

Comment on this clone: Germline is not matched at one junction end, which may reflect a read error. V is TRBV4-3 and J is TRBJ1-2; D is undetermined. The CDR3 loop spans 15 amino acids. Germline CDR1 and CDR2: LGHNA and YSLEER. CDR3 DNA: TGCGCCAGCAGCCAAAAAGGCACAGCTAACAATGGCTACACCTTC. Amino acids: CASSQKGTANNGYTF.

This chain connects TRBV4-2 to TRBJ1-6; D ambiguous. The CDR3 totals 14 residues. The germline V and J ends were trimmed by 0 bases and 10 bases, with 10 bases remaining between them. The germline CDR1 and CDR2 sequences are LGHNA and YNFKEQ. The DNA of the CDR3 is TGTGCCAGCAGCCAAGAAAAAATAAACTCACCCCTCCACTTT. Translated: CASSQEKINSPLHF.